The 16 T cell receptor beta chains given below trace back to one sample, sequenced in a study of regulatory T cells in long-lasting Graves disease. Time point specified: newly diagnosed GD, antithyroid drugs for less than 3 months. Following extraction of RNA from PBMCs, that RNA was used to make the TCR library. Relying on iRepertoire HTBI primers and Arm-PCR of CDR3 regions, the team built TCR beta libraries. TCRdb called the multiplex PCR reads again in MiXCR, with one record for every CDR3 protein. This table holds roughly 250,000 distinct CDR3 sequences, 18% found once. The sample was also reused in another study, on T cells in Graves' hyperthyroidism and ophthalmopathy.

This sample comprised peripheral blood mononuclear cells (PBMCs), obtained at new diagnosis, from a patient treated with antithyroid drugs. The source is a woman in her thirties with Graves disease.

This clonotype was observed at least ten times. This chain uses TRBV2 with TRBJ2-1; tentative D call: TRBD1 (6 bases). The J call is doubtful: the DNA matches TRBJ2-5 better. The germline CDR1 and CDR2 sequences are SNHLY and FYNNEI. CDR3 length: 13 amino acids. The CDR3 DNA is TGTGCCAGCAACCGGGACAACAAAGAGACCCAGTACTTC. Encoded protein: CASNRDNKETQYF.

Comment on this clonotype: Given a much more abundant clone one base away, this may be a read error. The chain is built from TRBV3-1 and TRBJ1-4; TRBD1 matches at 7 bases. CDR3 length: 15 residues. With V trimmed by 5 bases and J by 4 bases, 7 bases remained unmatched. Germline V lookup: CDR1 LGHDT, CDR2 YNNKEL (reference sequence). In DNA, the CDR3 is TGTGCCAGCAGCATCAGGGGGGACGTTAATGAAAAACTGTTTTTT. This gives the protein CASSIRGDVNEKLFF.

At least ten counts were recorded for this clonotype. The J gene is TRBJ1-1, the V gene TRBV10-3; D might be TRBD1 (5 bases). The CDR3 covers 15 residues. The germline V gene encodes CDR1 ENHRY and CDR2 SYGVKD. Deletions cut 3 bases from V and 6 bases from J, with 17 bases between. The CDR3 bases are TGTGCCATCAGTGACTTTCTAACAGGCCGAGCTGAAGCTTTCTTT. The encoded protein is CAISDFLTGRAEAFF.

Details on this clonotype: Only one base separates this from a far larger clonotype, so it likely reflects a read error. The chain joins TRBV11-3 to TRBJ2-5, with 9 bases fitting TRBD2. This CDR3 spans 16 amino acids. Germline CDR1 reads SGHNT; CDR2 reads YENEEA. The CDR3 protein is CASCLVVSGGQETQYF. CDR3 DNA sequence: TGTGCCAGCTGCTTAGTCGTTAGCGGGGGCCAAGAGACCCAGTACTTC.

The chain links TRBV12-3 or TRBV12-4 to TRBJ1-1, with D hard to call. CDR3 size: 12 residues. V dropped 5 bases and J dropped 10 bases, with 14 bases sitting between them. CDR3 sequence: CASSAGPWGAFF. For the CDR3, the DNA is TGTGCCAGCAGTGCCGGGCCTTGGGGAGCTTTCTTT.

This clonotype came up many times. This rearrangement joins TRBV12-3 or TRBV12-4 to TRBJ1-5; D not resolved. V lost 7 bases, J lost 0 bases, and 13 bases lay in between. This CDR3 contains 15 residues. The CDR3 reads CASTRVENSNQPQHF. The CDR3 DNA is TGTGCCAGCACCCGGGTAGAGAATAGCAATCAGCCCCAGCATTTT.

J is TRBJ1-1 and V is TRBV18; perhaps TRBD1 as D (5 bases). The CDR3 loop spans 16 amino acids. The V gene lost 1 base and the J gene lost 2 bases, with 14 bases spanning the gap. Germline-derived CDR1 and CDR2 are KGHSH and LQKENI. The CDR3 nucleotides are TGTGCCAGCTCACCACTGGGGGGGGGAAGCAACACTGAAGCTTTCTTT. Protein: CASSPLGGGSNTEAFF.

This clonotype occurred many times. This sequence joins TRBV7-3 and TRBJ1-1, with D uncertain. CDR1 is SGHTA and CDR2 is FQGTGA in the germline V gene. V lost 10 bases and J lost 2, with 17 bases in between. The CDR3 has 14 amino acids. This CDR3 is CATSASGGNTEAFF. CDR3 bases: TGTGCCACCTCAGCCTCAGGAGGAAACACTGAAGCTTTCTTT. Using reference TRBV7-3 and TRBJ1-1 for the parts outside the CDR3, the full variable domain is GAGVSQTPSNKVTEKGKYVELRCDPISGHTALYWYRQSLGQGPEFLIYFQGTGAADDSGLPNDRFFAVRPEGSVSTLKIQRTERGDSAVYLCATSASGGNTEAFFGQGTRLTVV.

V gene TRBV20-1 combines with J gene TRBJ1-2; D call uncertain. Trimming removed 2 bases at V and 6 bases at J, with 16 bases between. CDR3 length equals 14 residues. Germline lookup yields CDR1 DFQATT and CDR2 SNEGSKA (reference sequence). CDR3 in DNA: TGCAGTGCTAGAAGACGGCAAACCGTTAATGGCTACACCTTC. This translates into CSARRRQTVNGYTF.

Many counts were recorded for this clonotype. The genes are TRBV12-3 or TRBV12-4 and TRBJ1-1; unclear D gene. V lost 2 bases, J lost 8 bases, and 9 bases lay in between. The CDR3 is 12 residues long. CDR3 coding DNA: TGTGCCAGCAGTTTAACCGCCAGGGAAGCTTTCTTT. This sequence encodes CASSLTAREAFF.

The rearrangement links TRBV7-2 to TRBJ2-1; weak D call: TRBD1 (5 bases). In germline, CDR1 is SGHTA, CDR2 FQGNSA. The germline V and J ends were trimmed by 6 bases and 10 bases, with 10 bases remaining between them. The CDR3 has 11 amino acids. Here the CDR3 DNA reads TGTGCCAGCAGTGTCAGGACAGAGCAGTTCTTC. Translating it yields CASSVRTEQFF.

Ten or more counts support this clonotype. The chain recombines TRBV6-2 or TRBV6-3 with TRBJ1-2; TRBD1 is a possible D gene (5 bases). Germline V CDR1 and CDR2: MNHEY, SVGEGT. CDR3 length: 14 amino acids. V shed 5 bases and J shed 2 bases, with 12 bases lying between them. CDR3: CASSERQLNYGYTF. In DNA, the CDR3 is TGTGCCAGCAGTGAACGACAGCTAAACTATGGCTACACCTTC.

This clonotype was counted ten times or more. This chain connects TRBV6-2 or TRBV6-3 to TRBJ2-5; D unresolved. Germline CDR1 is MNHEY and CDR2 is SVGEGT. Trimming cost V 5 bases and J 5 bases, with 9 bases left between them. The CDR3 sequence is 12 residues long. CDR3 DNA: TGTGCCAGCAGTACGGGTTCGGAGACCCAGTACTTC. Translation: CASSTGSETQYF.

This clonotype was seen ten or more times. The chain links TRBV7-8 to TRBJ1-5; 10 nucleotides align to TRBD1. Trimming took 0 bases from V and 3 from J; bases not matched to a gene: 2. CDR1 is SGHVS and CDR2 is FQNEAQ in the germline V gene. The CDR3 spans 16 residues. CDR3 protein: CASSLATGGINQPQHF. CDR3 nucleotides: TGTGCCAGCAGCTTAGCGACAGGGGGCATCAATCAGCCCCAGCATTTT.

This clonotype was recorded many times. The V call is TRBV7-8, the J call TRBJ1-1; TRBD1 is a possible D gene (5 bases). Germline V gives CDR1 SGHVS, CDR2 FQNEAQ. The CDR3 consists of 13 residues. The V end was cut by 5 bases, the J end by 5 bases, with 12 bases between. Here the CDR3 reads CASSTSGRTEAFF. DNA of the CDR3: TGTGCCAGCAGCACTTCGGGGCGGACTGAAGCTTTCTTT. Complete variable domain (other parts from reference TRBV7-8 and TRBJ1-1): GAGVSQSPRYKVAKRGQDVALRCDPISGHVSLFWYQQALGQGPEFLTYFQNEAQLDKSGLPSDRFFAERPEGSVSTLKIQRTQQEDSAVYLCASSTSGRTEAFFGQGTRLTVV.

The J gene is TRBJ1-1, the V gene TRBV12-3 or TRBV12-4; D remains unclear. The CDR3 has 17 amino acids. The ends were cut back, 7 bases at V and 1 base at J, with 22 bases in the middle. CDR3 sequence: CASTQRVGDGRNTEAFF. CDR3 DNA sequence: TGTGCCAGCACCCAAAGGGTCGGGGATGGGAGGAACACTGAAGCTTTCTTT.